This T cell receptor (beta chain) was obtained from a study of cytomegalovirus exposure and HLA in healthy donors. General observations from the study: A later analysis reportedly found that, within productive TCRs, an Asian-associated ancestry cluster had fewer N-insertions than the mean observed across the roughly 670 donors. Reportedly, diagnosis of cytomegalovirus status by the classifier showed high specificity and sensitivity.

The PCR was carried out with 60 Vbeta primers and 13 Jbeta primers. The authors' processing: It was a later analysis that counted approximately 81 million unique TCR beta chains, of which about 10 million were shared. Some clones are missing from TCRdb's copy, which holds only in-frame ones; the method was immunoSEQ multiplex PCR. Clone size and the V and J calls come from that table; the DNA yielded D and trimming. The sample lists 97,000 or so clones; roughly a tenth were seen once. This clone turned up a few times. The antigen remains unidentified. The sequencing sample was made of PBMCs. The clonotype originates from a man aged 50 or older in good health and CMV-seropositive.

CDR3 residues: CASSRGNSNQPQHF. CDR3 coding DNA: TGTGCCAGCAGTCGGGGAAATAGCAATCAGCCCCAGCATTTT. The chain is built from TRBV7-9 and TRBJ1-5; D is uncertain. Between the trimmed V and J ends, which lost 6 bases and 0 bases, there was a span of 9 bases. The CDR3 sequence is 14 residues long. Per the germline V gene, CDR1 is SEHNR and CDR2 is FQNEAQ (reference sequence).